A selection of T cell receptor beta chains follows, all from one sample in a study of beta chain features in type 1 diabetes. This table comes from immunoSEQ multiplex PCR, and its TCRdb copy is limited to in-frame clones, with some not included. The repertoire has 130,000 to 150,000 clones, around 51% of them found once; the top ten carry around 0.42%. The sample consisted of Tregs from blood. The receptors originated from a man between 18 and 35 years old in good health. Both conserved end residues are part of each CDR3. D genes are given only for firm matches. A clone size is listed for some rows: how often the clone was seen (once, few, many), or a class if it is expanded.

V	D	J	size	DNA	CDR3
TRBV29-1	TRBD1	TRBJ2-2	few	TGCAGCGCTACAAGTACAGGGGTCACCGGGGAGCTGTTTTTT	CSATSTGVTGELFF
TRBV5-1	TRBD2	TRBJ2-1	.	TGCGCCAGCAGCTTGAAGGCCCAGAGCGGGAGCTACAATGAGCAGTTCTTC	CASSLKAQSGSYNEQFF
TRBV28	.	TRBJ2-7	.	TGTGCCAGCAGCCCTCCCGATGGAGGGGGCGACGAGCAGTACTTC	CASSPPDGGGDEQYF
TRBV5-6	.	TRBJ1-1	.	TGTGCCAGCAGCATACGGCCGGGGACTGAAGCTTTCTTT	CASSIRPGTEAFF
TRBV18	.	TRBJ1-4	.	TGTGCCAGCTCACCACGGGAACAGGGATATGAAAAACTGTTTTTT	CASSPREQGYEKLFF
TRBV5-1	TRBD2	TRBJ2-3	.	TGCGCCAGCAGCTTGTCCGGGAGGAGGACAGATACGCAGTATTTT	CASSLSGRRTDTQYF
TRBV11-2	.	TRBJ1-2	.	TGTGCCAGCAGCAAGAACAGGGTCGCGGATGGCTACACCTTC	CASSKNRVADGYTF
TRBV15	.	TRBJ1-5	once	TGTGCCACCAGCAGAGGTGGAGGGGCTGGGGGCAATCAGCCCCAGCATTTT	CATSRGGGAGGNQPQHF
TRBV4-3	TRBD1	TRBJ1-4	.	TGCGCCAGCAGCCCTCAGGGACAGCGAAATGAAAAACTGTTTTTT	CASSPQGQRNEKLFF
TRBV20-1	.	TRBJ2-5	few	TGCAGTGCTAGAGGAGCGGAGACCCAGTACTTC	CSARGAETQYF
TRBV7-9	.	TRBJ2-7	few	TGTGCCAGCAGCTTAGTTGGGGCTTCCTACGAGCAGTACTTC	CASSLVGASYEQYF
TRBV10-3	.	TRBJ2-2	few	TGTGCCATCAGTGAGAGACGGGGGGACACTAACACCGGGGAGCTGTTTTTT	CAISERRGDTNTGELFF
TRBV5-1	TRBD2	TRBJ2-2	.	TGCGCCAGCAGCTACCGGGGACTAGCGGGAGACGGGGAGCTGTTTTTT	CASSYRGLAGDGELFF
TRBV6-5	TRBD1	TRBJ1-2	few	TGTGCCAGCAGCAAACAGGGGGCCGGTTTCTATGGCTACACCTTC	CASSKQGAGFYGYTF
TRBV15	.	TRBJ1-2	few	TGTGCCACCAGCAGAGAAGTCGCGCGGGGTGGCTACACCTTC	CATSREVARGGYTF
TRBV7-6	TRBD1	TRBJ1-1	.	TGTGCCAGCAGCAAGATGCCGGACAGGGCGAACACTGAAGCTTTCTTT	CASSKMPDRANTEAFF
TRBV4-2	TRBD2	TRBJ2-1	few	TGTGCCAGCAGCCAAGATGCTAGCGGGAGTGTTGATGAGCAGTTCTTC	CASSQDASGSVDEQFF
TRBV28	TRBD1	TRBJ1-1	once	TGTGCCAGCAGTCCCCACCAGAACACAGGGGCACTGAACACTGAAGCTTTCTTT	CASSPHQNTGALNTEAFF
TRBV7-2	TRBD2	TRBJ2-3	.	TGTGCCAGCAGCTTAGCAGCGAGCGGGAGGCCCCCCGATACGCAGTATTTT	CASSLAASGRPPDTQYF
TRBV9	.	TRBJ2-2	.	TGTGCCAGCAGCGTAGTAGCGGCCGGGGAGCTGTTTTTT	CASSVVAAGELFF
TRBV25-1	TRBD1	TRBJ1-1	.	TGTGCCAGCAGTAAACCGGGACAGTTGAACACTGAAGCTTTCTTT	CASSKPGQLNTEAFF
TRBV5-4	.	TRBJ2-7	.	TGTGCCAGCAGCTCTGGACAGCACTACGAGCAGTACTTC	CASSSGQHYEQYF
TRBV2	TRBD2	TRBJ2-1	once	TGTGCCAGCACCAGACCTGGGGTTATCCGACTAGCGCGGAGGGGTGAGCAGTTCTTC	CASTRPGVIRLARRGEQFF
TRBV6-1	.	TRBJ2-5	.	TGTGCCAGCAGCGTGCAAGCTAACCTCGGGGAGACCCAGTACTTC	CASSVQANLGETQYF
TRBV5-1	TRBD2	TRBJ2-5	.	TGCGCCAGCAGCTCAGGCCCCCTAGCGGGGGGGGAGACCCAGTACTTC	CASSSGPLAGGETQYF
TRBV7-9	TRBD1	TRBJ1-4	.	TGTGCCAGCAGCTCCGGGACAGGGAGCTTTTCGGAAAAACTGTTTTTT	CASSSGTGSFSEKLFF
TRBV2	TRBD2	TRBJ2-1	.	TGTGCCAGCAGTGAATGGGGTAGCGGGGGGGCTTTAAACAACAATGAGCAGTTCTTC	CASSEWGSGGALNNNEQFF
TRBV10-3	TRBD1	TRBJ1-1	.	TGTGCCATCAGACAAAACAGGGGATCCACTGAAGCTTTCTTT	CAIRQNRGSTEAFF
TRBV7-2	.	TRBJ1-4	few	TGTGCCAGCAGCGTCTATTCACAGGGCTTTAATGAAAAACTGTTTTTT	CASSVYSQGFNEKLFF
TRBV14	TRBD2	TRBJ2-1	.	TGTGCCAGCAGCCAAGGGGGCGGGAGGCACAATGAGCAGTTCTTC	CASSQGGGRHNEQFF
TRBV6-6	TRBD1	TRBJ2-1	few	TGTGCCAGCAGTCAAAACAGGGGATCCTACAATGAGCAGTTCTTC	CASSQNRGSYNEQFF
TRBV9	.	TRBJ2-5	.	TGTGCCAGCAGCCGACAGCCCCAAGAGACCCAGTACTTC	CASSRQPQETQYF
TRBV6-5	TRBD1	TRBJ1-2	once	TGTGCCAGCAGTTATACCCGGACAGGGATATATGGCTACACCTTC	CASSYTRTGIYGYTF
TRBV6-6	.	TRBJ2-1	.	TGTGCCAGCAGTTACTCACGGGGGAATGAGCAGTTCTTC	CASSYSRGNEQFF
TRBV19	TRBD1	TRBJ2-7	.	TGTGCCAGTAGGCGGGACAGGGCTCAAGAGCAGTACTTC	CASRRDRAQEQYF
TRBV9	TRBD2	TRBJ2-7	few	TGTGCCAGCAGCGGTATTCCGGGACTAGCGGGGCCCGATTTGCAGTACTTC	CASSGIPGLAGPDLQYF
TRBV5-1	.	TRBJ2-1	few	TGCGCCAGCAGCTTGGAGGGGCGGTACAATGAGCAGTTCTTC	CASSLEGRYNEQFF
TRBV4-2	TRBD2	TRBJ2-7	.	TGTGCCAGCAGCCGGCAACTAGCGGGAGCCGAGCAGTACTTC	CASSRQLAGAEQYF
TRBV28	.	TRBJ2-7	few	TGTGCCAGCAGTTTAGGGCGCGAGCAGTACTTC	CASSLGREQYF
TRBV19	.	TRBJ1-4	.	TGTGCCAGTAGTGCATGGGGAGACGTACCAGGAGGCCTGTTTTTT	CASSAWGDVPGGLFF
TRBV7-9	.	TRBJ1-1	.	TGTGCCAGCAGCTCCCTAATAACTTTT	CASSSLITF
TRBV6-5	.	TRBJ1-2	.	TGTGCTACAAGGGCAGCGCGGGCTAACTATGGCTACACCTTC	CATRAARANYGYTF
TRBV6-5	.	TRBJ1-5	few	TGTGCCAGCAGTTCCTGGGGGGATAGTCAGCCCCAGCATTTT	CASSSWGDSQPQHF
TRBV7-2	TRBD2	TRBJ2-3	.	TGTGCCAGCAGTTCCAGACTAGCCTCCGATACGCAGTATTTT	CASSSRLASDTQYF
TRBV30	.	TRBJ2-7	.	TGTGCCTGGAGTGTTCGGCCGGGACACTACGAGCAGTACTTC	CAWSVRPGHYEQYF
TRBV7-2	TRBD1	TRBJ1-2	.	TGTGCCAGCAGCCGCCGGGACAGGGTCGGCTACACCTTC	CASSRRDRVGYTF
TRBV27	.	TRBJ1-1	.	TGTGCCAGCAGTTTACAGGGCGGGAGTACTGAAGCTTTCTTT	CASSLQGGSTEAFF
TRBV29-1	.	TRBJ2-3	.	TGCAGCGTTGTCCAGGGTACAGATACGCAGTATTTT	CSVVQGTDTQYF
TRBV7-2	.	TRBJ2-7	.	TGTGCCAGCAGCTTAGGACAGCTTTACTACGAGCAGTACTTC	CASSLGQLYYEQYF
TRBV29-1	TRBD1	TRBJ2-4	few	TGCAGCGTTGACTCAGGGGGTCCCAAAAACATTCAGTACTTC	CSVDSGGPKNIQYF
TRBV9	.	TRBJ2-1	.	TGTGCCAGCAGCGTAGTTCCAGGGTCCTACAATGAGCAGTTCTTC	CASSVVPGSYNEQFF